The rows below give T cell receptor beta chains drawn from one sample of a study of synovial regulatory T cells in juvenile arthritis. Measured with immunoSEQ multiplex PCR; TCRdb has only the in-frame clones, and not every one. The sample includes about 9,900 clones. Material: Treg cells from blood. The receptors derive from a donor younger than 35 with juvenile idiopathic arthritis. The CDR3 runs from the conserved cysteine through the conserved F or W. Clone size is stated in some rows and not others, as once, few, many or a class when expanded.

TRBV6-5	TRBJ1-2	-	CASSRDRDYGYTF
TRBV2	TRBJ2-5	-	CASSEVVETQYF
TRBV6-4	TRBJ1-1	-	CASSRDIESTEAFF
TRBV15	TRBJ1-2	-	CATSRATEGYTF
TRBV6-1	TRBJ2-6	medium-sized	CASSEGDSGANVLTF
TRBV6-5	TRBJ2-7	-	CASRRQGIGYEQYF
TRBV13	TRBJ1-1	medium-sized	CASSLPPDATAFF
TRBV30	TRBJ1-1	-	CAWRQGGTEAFF
TRBV6-6	TRBJ1-2	-	CASSPGWGDGYTF
TRBV7-2	TRBJ1-1	-	CASSLAGAGVGTEAFF
TRBV2	TRBJ2-1	-	CASTPRDLNDNEQFF